One sample yielded the 8 T cell receptor beta chains listed below, sequenced in a study of cytomegalovirus exposure and HLA in healthy donors (dated by TCRdb to between 2016 and 2019). The library was prepared using the immunoSEQ multiplex PCR assay. A mixture of 60 forward primers for TCR Vbeta segments and 13 reverse primers for TCR Jbeta segments was used in the multiplex PCR. The clones in this table, taken by TCRdb from immuneACCESS, are in-frame only. Not every clone is retained; where verified, under half of the shortfall comes from an unresolved V gene, and the cause of the rest is unknown. The sample table shows more than 95,000 clones, and about 68% are seen once. Of the sample, approximately 10% falls within the top ten clones. Sequenced material: PBMCs. The receptors shown here come from a woman in her forties or fifties in good health and CMV-seropositive.

The chain links TRBV5-1 to TRBJ2-3, with 9 bases that match TRBD2. Per the germline V gene, CDR1 is SGHRS and CDR2 is YFSETQ. V trimming: 7 bases; J trimming: 1 base; junction bases outside the gene matches: 4. The CDR3 runs to 14 residues. CDR3 residues: CASRGRGGTDTQYF. For the CDR3, the DNA is TGCGCCAGCCGCGGGAGGGGAGGCACAGATACGCAGTATTTT. Full variable domain (remainder filled in from reference TRBV5-1 and TRBJ2-3): KAGVTQTPRYLIKTRGQQVTLSCSPISGHRSVSWYQQTPGQGLQFLFEYFSETQRNKGNFPGRFSGRQFSNSRSEMNVSTLELGDSALYLCASRGRGGTDTQYFGPGTRLTVL.

The chain has TRBV6-5 and TRBJ1-2, with a tentative D call TRBD1 (5 bases). V was cut by 5 bases and J by 6 bases, with 13 bases left in between. CDR3 length equals 13 residues. Germline CDR1 reads MNHEY; CDR2 reads SVGAGI. The CDR3 bases are TGTGCCAGCAGTGACCTCCAGGGTAATGGCTACACCTTC. Translation: CASSDLQGNGYTF.

The gene calls are TRBV28 and TRBJ1-4; TRBD1 matches at 7 bases. The CDR3 loop spans 14 amino acids. Germline CDR1 MDHEN, CDR2 SYDVKM. V lost 6 bases, J lost 7 bases, and 8 bases stayed unmatched. The DNA for the CDR3 is TGTGCCAGCAGCACCTCAGGGGGAAGTGAAAAACTGTTTTTT. Translation gives CASSTSGGSEKLFF.

The rearrangement links TRBV9 to TRBJ2-5, with D unresolved. The CDR3 length is 14 residues. CDR1 SGDLS and CDR2 YYNGEE come from the germline V gene. The V end lost 3 bases, the J end lost 5 bases, and 14 bases lay between the germline ends. The CDR3 nucleotides are TGTGCCAGCAGCGGCGGTTTTGGCATTGAGACCCAGTACTTC. Translated, it gives CASSGGFGIETQYF.

The J gene is TRBJ1-5, the V gene TRBV23-1, with D perhaps TRBD1 (6 bases). TRBV23-1 carries the ORF label, with uncertain function. V was trimmed by 0 bases and J by 1 base, leaving 19 bases between them. This CDR3 is 19 amino acids long. This CDR3 is CASSQSFLIQGQSNQPQHF. Here the CDR3 DNA reads TGCGCCAGCAGTCAATCATTTCTAATTCAGGGGCAGAGCAATCAGCCCCAGCATTTT.

The rearrangement joins TRBV9 to TRBJ2-7; TRBD1 matches 10 bases. CDR1 and CDR2 (germline): SGDLS, YYNGEE. CDR3 size: 15 residues. The trim removed 3 bases at V and 1 base at J, leaving 4 bases unmatched. The CDR3 loop is CASSGGQGGSYEQYF. CDR3 DNA sequence: TGTGCCAGCAGCGGTGGACAGGGGGGATCCTACGAGCAGTACTTC.

The J gene is TRBJ2-3, the V gene TRBV6-1; no definite D call. The CDR3 totals 14 residues. The germline CDR1 and CDR2 sequences are MNHNS and SASEGT. V was trimmed by 1 base and J by 0 bases, leaving 5 bases between them. CDR3 amino acids: CASSEVGSTDTQYF. CDR3 in DNA: TGTGCCAGCAGTGAAGTTGGCAGCACAGATACGCAGTATTTT.

The gene calls are TRBV7-9 and TRBJ1-5, with no clear D. V was clipped by 4 bases and J by 5 bases, with 18 bases between them. This CDR3 has 16 amino acids. Germline CDR1 and CDR2: SEHNR and FQNEAQ (reference sequence). CDR3 region: CASSSDPGARYQPQHF. The DNA of the CDR3 is TGTGCCAGCAGCTCCGACCCGGGAGCGAGGTATCAGCCCCAGCATTTT.